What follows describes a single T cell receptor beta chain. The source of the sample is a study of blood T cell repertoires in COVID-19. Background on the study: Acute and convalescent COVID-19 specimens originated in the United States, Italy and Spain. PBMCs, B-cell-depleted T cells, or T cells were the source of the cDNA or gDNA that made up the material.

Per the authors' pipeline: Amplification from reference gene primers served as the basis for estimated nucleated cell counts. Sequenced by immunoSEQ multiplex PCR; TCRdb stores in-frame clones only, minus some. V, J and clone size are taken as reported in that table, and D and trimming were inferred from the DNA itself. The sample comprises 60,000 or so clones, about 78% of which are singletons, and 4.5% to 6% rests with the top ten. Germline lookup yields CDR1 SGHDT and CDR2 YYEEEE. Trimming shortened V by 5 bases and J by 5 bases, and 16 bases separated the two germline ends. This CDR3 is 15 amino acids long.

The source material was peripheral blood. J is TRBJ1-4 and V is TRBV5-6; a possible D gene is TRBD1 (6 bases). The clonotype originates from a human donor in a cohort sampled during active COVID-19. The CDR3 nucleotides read TGTGCCAGCAGTTCCGGACAGAATCGAAATGAAAAACTGTTTTTT. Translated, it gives CASSSGQNRNEKLFF.